These T cell receptor beta chains were read from a single sample in a study of T cell changes during pregnancy in multiple sclerosis. Measured with immunoSEQ multiplex PCR; TCRdb has only the in-frame clones, and not every one. The sample has roughly 60,000 clones, roughly 90% seen once. The sample was peripheral blood, taken before pregnancy. These receptors all stem from a female donor with multiple sclerosis, enrolled in a pregnancy study. The CDR3 runs from the conserved cysteine through the conserved F or W. D genes are given only for firm matches. Clone size is given for some rows only: seen once, a few or many times, or a class if the clone is expanded.

d_gene	v_gene	abundance	j_gene	len	CDR3aa	CDR3nt
.	TRBV5-4	.	TRBJ2-5	14	CASSQGGWQETQYF	TGTGCCAGCAGCCAAGGAGGGTGGCAAGAGACCCAGTACTTC
.	TRBV4-1	.	TRBJ2-7	18	CASSQDIAPLRSSYEQYF	TGCGCCAGCAGCCAAGATATCGCCCCACTTCGGAGCTCCTACGAGCAGTACTTC
.	TRBV18	.	TRBJ2-7	14	CASSPRQVQVEQYF	TGTGCCAGCTCACCACGACAGGTCCAGGTTGAGCAGTACTTC
TRBD1	TRBV5-5	.	TRBJ2-3	16	CASSLGRQGITDTQYF	TGTGCCAGCAGCTTGGGAAGACAGGGAATCACAGATACGCAGTATTTT
.	TRBV7-5	once	TRBJ1-6	19	CVRSRLTICRGWDNSPLHF	TGTGTCAGAAGCCGACTAACCATATGCAGGGGATGGGATAATTCACCCCTCCACTTT
TRBD1	TRBV4-3	.	TRBJ2-7	14	CASSQEKQGMGQYF	TGCGCCAGCAGCCAAGAAAAACAGGGGATGGGGCAGTACTTC
TRBD1	TRBV6-1	once	TRBJ2-1	18	CASSESGPGTVKYNEQFF	TGTGCCAGCAGTGAATCCGGCCCCGGGACAGTAAAATACAATGAGCAGTTCTTC
.	TRBV7-2	.	TRBJ1-4	15	CASSLWGQGSEKLFF	TGTGCCAGCAGCTTATGGGGGCAGGGGAGTGAAAAACTGTTTTTT
.	TRBV19	.	TRBJ1-5	15	CASSIIRGSNQPQHF	TGTGCCAGTAGTATCATTCGAGGTAGCAATCAGCCCCAGCATTTT
TRBD1	TRBV27	.	TRBJ1-1	13	CASSQYRGSEAFF	TGTGCCAGCAGTCAATACAGGGGTTCCGAAGCTTTCTTT
.	TRBV9	.	TRBJ1-6	14	CASSLRHTDSPLHF	TGTGCCAGCAGCCTCCGACATACCGATTCACCCCTCCACTTT
.	TRBV7-9	.	TRBJ2-1	12	CASSELSNEQFF	TGTGCCAGCAGCGAACTATCCAATGAGCAGTTCTTC
TRBD1	TRBV30	.	TRBJ1-5	15	CAWSPPGQGNQPQHF	TGTGCCTGGAGTCCGCCGGGACAGGGCAATCAGCCCCAGCATTTT
TRBD1	TRBV23-1	.	TRBJ2-6	17	CASSQSDREYGANVLTF	TGCGCCAGCAGTCAATCGGACAGGGAGTACGGGGCCAACGTCCTGACTTTC
TRBD1	TRBV5-1	.	TRBJ1-4	13	CASTGGADEKLFF	TGCGCCAGCACAGGGGGCGCGGATGAAAAACTGTTTTTT
.	TRBV7-3	.	TRBJ2-3	15	CASSLTSGSPTTQYF	TGTGCCAGCAGCTTAACTAGCGGCAGCCCCACTACGCAGTATTTT
.	TRBV7-3	.	TRBJ2-1	12	CASSFPGNEQFF	TGTGCCAGCAGCTTCCCAGGCAATGAGCAGTTCTTC
TRBD1	TRBV4-2	.	TRBJ1-2	16	CASSQDVRDRVYGYTF	TGTGCCAGCAGCCAAGATGTGCGGGACAGGGTTTATGGCTACACCTTC
.	TRBV4-1	.	TRBJ2-5	16	CASSQDPPGQGETQYF	TGCGCCAGCAGCCAAGACCCCCCAGGGCAGGGAGAGACCCAGTACTTC
.	TRBV9	.	TRBJ1-5	15	CASSVAGLSNQPQHF	TGTGCCAGCAGCGTAGCAGGGCTCAGCAATCAGCCCCAGCATTTT
.	TRBV19	.	TRBJ2-5	11	CASSPGETQYF	TGTGCCAGTAGTCCAGGGGAGACCCAGTACTTC
TRBD1	TRBV25-1	.	TRBJ2-2	14	CASSLQGDTGELFF	TGTGCCAGCAGCCTACAGGGGGACACCGGGGAGCTGTTTTTT
.	TRBV4-3	.	TRBJ1-4	15	CASSQRELIAEKLFF	TGCGCCAGCAGCCAAAGGGAGTTAATAGCTGAAAAACTGTTTTTT
TRBD2	TRBV9	.	TRBJ2-5	16	CASSTQLAATGVTQYF	TGTGCCAGCAGCACCCAACTAGCGGCCACTGGAGTAACCCAGTACTTC
TRBD1	TRBV7-3	.	TRBJ2-2	17	CASSLTRDRVDTGELFF	TGTGCCAGCAGCTTAACTCGGGACAGGGTGGACACCGGGGAGCTGTTTTTT
.	TRBV5-4	once	TRBJ1-1	14	CASSSGQTPAEAFF	TGTGCCAGCAGCTCAGGCCAGACCCCTGCTGAAGCTTTCTTT
.	TRBV25-1	.	TRBJ1-2	14	CASSDTGLVNGYTF	TGTGCCAGCAGTGATACAGGTTTGGTAAATGGCTACACCTTC
TRBD1	TRBV4-2	.	TRBJ1-5	16	CASSQERQGGVQPQHF	TGTGCCAGCAGCCAAGAACGACAGGGGGGCGTTCAGCCCCAGCATTTT
.	TRBV4-2	many	TRBJ2-3	13	CASSPLHGDTQYF	TGTGCCAGCAGCCCCCTTCACGGGGATACGCAGTATTTT
.	TRBV9	few	TRBJ1-3	15	CASSVGQSSGNTIYF	TGTGCCAGCAGCGTGGGGCAGAGCTCTGGAAACACCATATATTTT
TRBD1	TRBV19	.	TRBJ1-4	15	CASSTDRAQDDKLFF	TGTGCCAGTAGTACTGACAGGGCCCAGGATGATAAACTGTTTTTT
.	TRBV4-1	.	TRBJ1-2	14	CASSQGSGIYGYTF	TGCGCCAGCAGCCAAGGGTCAGGGATCTATGGCTACACCTTC
.	TRBV5-6	.	TRBJ1-3	15	CASSFNDRRGNTIYF	TGTGCCAGCAGCTTCAATGACAGGCGGGGAAACACCATATATTTT
TRBD2	TRBV5-1	.	TRBJ2-1	15	CASSLVAGGSYEQFF	TGCGCCAGCAGCTTGGTAGCGGGGGGTTCCTATGAGCAGTTCTTC
TRBD2	TRBV9	once	TRBJ2-5	16	CASSVSGASGQETQYF	TGTGCCAGCAGCGTTTCGGGGGCTAGCGGGCAAGAGACCCAGTACTTC
TRBD1	TRBV4-1	.	TRBJ2-7	16	CASSQDGQGATYEQYF	TGCGCCAGCAGCCAAGATGGCCAGGGGGCGACCTACGAGCAGTACTTC
TRBD1	TRBV5-6	.	TRBJ1-4	14	CACSLRDRREKLFF	TGTGCCTGCAGCCTACGGGACAGACGGGAAAAACTGTTTTTT
.	TRBV5-8	.	TRBJ1-1	17	CASSLLVRGNMNTEAFF	TGTGCCAGCAGCTTACTCGTCAGGGGAAACATGAACACTGAAGCTTTCTTT
TRBD1	TRBV10-1	.	TRBJ1-2	13	CASSEQGDYGYTF	TGCGCCAGCAGTGAACAGGGGGACTATGGCTACACCTTC
.	TRBV7-8	.	TRBJ1-6	13	CASSFYQDSPLHF	TGTGCCAGCAGTTTTTACCAGGATTCACCCCTCCACTTT
TRBD1	TRBV7-9	.	TRBJ2-7	12	CASSLEGTGSHF	TGTGCCAGCAGCTTAGAGGGGACAGGGTCGCACTTC
.	TRBV7-2	.	TRBJ1-1	16	CASSLAAVRVNTEAFF	TGTGCCAGCAGCTTAGCAGCTGTCAGGGTGAACACTGAAGCTTTCTTT